This note documents a single TCR beta chain sequence. This clonotype was detected a few times. Its target antigen remains unknown. Qualities for individual bases were not recorded, and no much larger clone is one base off. The sample originates from a study of T cells after yellow fever vaccination (dated by TCRdb to 2018 to 2020). Background on the whole study: The SMART-Seq v4 Ultra Low Input RNA kit was used to prepare libraries from fractions with low cell numbers. To follow T-cell clones before and after both primary and booster YFV17D yellow fever vaccination, bulk TCR alpha and beta repertoires underwent longitudinal sequencing. The cohort comprised two healthy male donors, one aged 18 to 30 and one aged 30 to 39 years. Blood was collected at multiple timepoints before and after primary and secondary immunization, and bulk PBMC replicates and cell subsets were isolated.

The paper's findings and limits, for the study overall: A small share of clonotypes occurred in both CD4 and CD8 compartments, likely arising from convergent recombination. Compared with the primary T-cell response, the secondary T-cell response was weaker but faster, peaking on day 5 rather than day 15. Most clones expanded after primary vaccination (roughly 96% of CD4 and over 80% of CD8) were re-detected after the booster, suggesting that broad memory maintenance occurred. The study included only two donors, which limits how far the findings can be generalized. Because abundant contaminating clonotypes from the bulk population could be contained in FACS-sorted repertoires, computational filtering was required.

What this sample's treatment or condition label stands for: live attenuated yellow fever vaccine strain. At every blood-draw timepoint, two biological replicates of bulk PBMCs were collected. PBMCs were isolated from peripheral blood using a standard Ficoll-Paque protocol. RNA was extracted with TriZol from bulk PBMCs, CD4 and CD8 fractions, and dextramer-positive and dextramer-negative fractions. Trimming at the junction amounts to 6 bases on V and 5 bases on J, and the germline ends lie 14 bases apart. In the germline V gene (reference sequence), CDR1 corresponds to DFQATT and CDR2 to SNEGSKA. The CDR3 goes from the cysteine to the phenylalanine over 13 residues. Of all the DNA, just the CDR3 is kept, 39 bases in frame from base 1. Synthesis of TCR cDNA relied on 5'RACE template switching, a step that introduced a universal primer site along with unique molecular identifiers. Priming for cDNA synthesis came from both the TCR alpha and TCR beta constant segments. Two PCR steps were used to amplify libraries, with sample barcodes and sequencing adapters being added in the second step. Libraries were sequenced on Illumina HiSeq 2500 (2x100 bp) or NovaSeq (2x150 bp). Concerning the study's data processing: MIGEC was used to demultiplex reads and collapse the reads into UMI consensus sequences, and MiXCR was used for V(D)J alignment. Vaccine-responding clonotypes were identified with edgeR using replicate PBMC samples, with FDR below 0.01 and a log2 fold change above 5 up to day 15 being required. Each bulk clonotype was labeled CD4 or CD8 based on which sequenced repertoire, CD4 or CD8, contained the clonotype at higher abundance. TCRdb applied fastp at Q25 and MiXCR to the public reads, then kept only in-frame beta chains. Records with the same CDR3 protein are collapsed into one entry carrying the most frequent genes and DNA. For this entry, the V and J calls and clone size follow TCRdb and not the study's own pipeline. This sample gives hundreds of thousands of distinct CDR3 sequences in total; roughly 12% of them show up just once. Together, the top ten hold around 14% of the sample.

This sample comprised PBMCs, obtained on the day of the yellow fever booster vaccination. The TCR originated in a man between 25 and 39 years old who received the YFV17D yellow fever vaccine. The chain is assembled from TRBV20-1 and TRBJ2-4, with TRBD1 perhaps the D gene, on 5 matching bases. The nucleotide sequence reads TGCAGTGCCCTATCGGCCAGGGAAAACATTCAGTACTTC. It translates to CSALSARENIQYF.